This T cell receptor beta chain was identified during a study of CXCR3-negative and CXCR3-positive naive CD8 T cells. TRB cDNA libraries were made by UMI-labeled 5' RACE. For each CDR3 protein, TCRdb gives one entry from its re-call of the 5' RACE reads, without DNA. Here the sample table reports roughly 90,000 distinct CDR3 sequences. Investigators sorted each CD8+ T cell subset in triplicate, taking under 350,000 cells each time. Germline V gene data show CDR1 as SQVTM and CDR2 as ANQGSEA. The CDR3 is 14 amino acids. Study-wide points: The TRB CDR3s that CXCR3-positive naive cells carried were more hydrophobic than those of CXCR3-negative naive cells. Comparably high diversity marked both naive subsets, whereas memory CD8+ cells had much lower diversity.

Concerning this clonotype itself: Its antigen is unknown.

The sample consisted of naive CXCR3- CD8+ T cells from blood. As to subset: CD45RO-CCR7+CD27+CD95- naive CD8+ T cells lacking CXCR3 (TNR3-). The chain employs TRBV29-1 and TRBJ1-1. The receptor was isolated from a human donor in good health. Some clones in this sample may be carry-over from other donors' samples. The CDR3 loop is CSVEDFQMNTEAFF.